Reported below is one T cell receptor beta chain. This record belongs to a study of blood T cell repertoires in COVID-19. Study overall: In each case, the material was cDNA or gDNA derived from T cells, B-cell-depleted T cells, or PBMCs.

As originally analysed: The authors estimated nucleated cell counts from reference gene primer amplification. TCRdb keeps only in-frame clones here, not all; method: immunoSEQ multiplex PCR. The D gene and trimming were derived from the DNA, and the V and J assignments and clone size from that table. The sample has 180,000 or so clones; about 83% are singletons. The CDR3 sequence is 14 residues long. In germline, CDR1 is LGHNT, CDR2 FRNRAP. The V and J ends lost 1 base and 4 bases respectively, with 10 bases between them. The chain carries TRBV12-5 and TRBJ1-2; D is perhaps TRBD1 (5 bases). The sequence was collected from a man between 18 and 29 years old with active or convalescent COVID-19. Sequenced sample: peripheral blood. CDR3 amino acids: CASGLGGTGYGYTF. The CDR3 DNA reads TGTGCTAGTGGTTTGGGCGGGACGGGCTATGGCTACACCTTC.